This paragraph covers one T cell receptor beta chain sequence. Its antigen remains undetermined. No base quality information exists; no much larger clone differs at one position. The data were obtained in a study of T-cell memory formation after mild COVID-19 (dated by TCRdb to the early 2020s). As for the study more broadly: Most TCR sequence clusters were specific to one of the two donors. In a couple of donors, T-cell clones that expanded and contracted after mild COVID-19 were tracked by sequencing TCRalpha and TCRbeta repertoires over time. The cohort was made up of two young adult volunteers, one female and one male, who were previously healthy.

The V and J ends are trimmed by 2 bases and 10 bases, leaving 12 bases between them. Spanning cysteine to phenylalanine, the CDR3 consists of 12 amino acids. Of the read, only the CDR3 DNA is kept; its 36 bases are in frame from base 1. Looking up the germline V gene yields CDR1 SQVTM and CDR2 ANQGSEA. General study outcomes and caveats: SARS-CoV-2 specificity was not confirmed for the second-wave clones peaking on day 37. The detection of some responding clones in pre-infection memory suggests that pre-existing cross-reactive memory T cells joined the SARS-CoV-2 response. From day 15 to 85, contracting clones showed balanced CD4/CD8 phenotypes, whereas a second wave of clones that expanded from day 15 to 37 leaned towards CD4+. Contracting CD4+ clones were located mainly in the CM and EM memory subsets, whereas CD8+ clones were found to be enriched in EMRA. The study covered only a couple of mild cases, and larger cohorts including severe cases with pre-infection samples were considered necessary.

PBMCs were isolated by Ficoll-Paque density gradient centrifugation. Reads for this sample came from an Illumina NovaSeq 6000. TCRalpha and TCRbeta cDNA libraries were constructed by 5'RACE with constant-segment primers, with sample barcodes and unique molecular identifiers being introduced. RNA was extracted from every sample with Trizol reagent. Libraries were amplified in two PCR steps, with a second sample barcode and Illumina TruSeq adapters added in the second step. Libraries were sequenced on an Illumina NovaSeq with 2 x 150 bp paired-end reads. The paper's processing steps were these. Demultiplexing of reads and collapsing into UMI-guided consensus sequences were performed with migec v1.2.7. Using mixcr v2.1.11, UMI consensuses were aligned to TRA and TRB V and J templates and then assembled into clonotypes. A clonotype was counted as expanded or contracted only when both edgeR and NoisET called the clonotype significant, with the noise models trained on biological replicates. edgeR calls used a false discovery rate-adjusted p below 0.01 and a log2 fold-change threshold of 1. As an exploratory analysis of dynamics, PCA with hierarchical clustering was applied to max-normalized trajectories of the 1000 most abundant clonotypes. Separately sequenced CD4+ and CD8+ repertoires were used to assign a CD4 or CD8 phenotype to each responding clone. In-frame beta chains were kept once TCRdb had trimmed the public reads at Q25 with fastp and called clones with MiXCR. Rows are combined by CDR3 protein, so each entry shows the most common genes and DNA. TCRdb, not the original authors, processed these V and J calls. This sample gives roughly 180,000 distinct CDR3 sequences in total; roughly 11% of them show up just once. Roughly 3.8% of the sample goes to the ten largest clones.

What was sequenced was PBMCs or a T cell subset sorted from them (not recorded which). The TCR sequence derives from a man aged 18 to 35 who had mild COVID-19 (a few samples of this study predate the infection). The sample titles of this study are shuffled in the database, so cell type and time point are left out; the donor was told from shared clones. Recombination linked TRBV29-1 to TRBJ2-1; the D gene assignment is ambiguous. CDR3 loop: CSVEPPSGEQFF. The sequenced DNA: TGCAGCGTTGAACCCCCCTCCGGCGAGCAGTTCTTC.